Below, 25 T cell receptor beta chains from the same sample are listed, as sequenced in a study of response to subunit inactivated influenza vaccine. TCRdb independently ran MiXCR on the RT-PCR reads; one entry per CDR3 protein. The sample records about 500,000 distinct CDR3 sequences, 16% being singletons. The source material was CD4+ T cells sorted from PBMCs, sampled around 2 years after vaccination. These receptors were taken from a man between 45 and 75 years old who received an inactivated influenza vaccine.

This clonotype was seen ten or more times. The CDR3 loop is CSVEDRQGAYEQYF. The CDR3 nucleotides are TGCAGCGTTGAAGATCGTCAGGGGGCCTACGAGCAGTACTTC. The V and J genes are TRBV29-1 and TRBJ2-7; 7 nucleotides agree with TRBD1. This CDR3 contains 14 residues. Germline V gene lookup returns CDR1 SQVTM and CDR2 ANQGSEA. V lost 0 bases to trimming and J lost 2 bases; unmatched junction nucleotides: 4.

The table lists this clonotype with a few counts. The chain employs TRBV20-1 and TRBJ2-2; D is perhaps TRBD1 or TRBD2 (5 bases each). The ends were cut back, 2 bases at V and 6 bases at J, with 13 bases in the middle. This CDR3 contains 14 residues. Looked up from germline, CDR1 is DFQATT and CDR2 is SNEGSKA (reference sequence). CDR3 sequence reads: CSARRDPTAGELFF. The CDR3 DNA follows: TGCAGTGCTAGAAGGGACCCTACGGCCGGGGAGCTGTTTTTT.

This clonotype was recorded a few times. The gene calls are TRBV11-2 and TRBJ2-1, with 14 bases identical to TRBD2. CDR3 length: 16 residues. Trimming cost V 5 bases and J 5 bases; bases outside gene matches: 5. Germline-derived CDR1 and CDR2 are SGHAT and FQNNGV. The DNA for the CDR3 is TGTGCCAGCAGCCCAAGGACTAGCGGGGGGAACAATGAGCAGTTCTTC. It translates to CASSPRTSGGNNEQFF.

This clonotype was counted at least ten times. CDR3 in amino acids: CASSGTGRNTIYF. The CDR3 region has the DNA TGTGCCAGCTCGGGGACAGGCAGAAACACCATATATTTT. V gene TRBV12-3 or TRBV12-4 combines with J gene TRBJ1-3; 8 bases match TRBD1. The V and J ends lost 8 bases and 5 bases, in that order; junction bases with no gene match: 5. The CDR3 runs to 13 residues.

Ten or more counts support this clonotype. DNA for the CDR3: TGTGCCAGCAGCCAAGATGTCTGGGACAATGAGCAGTTCTTC. It translates to CASSQDVWDNEQFF. The gene calls are TRBV14 and TRBJ2-1, with no clear D. Trimming removed 0 bases from V and 5 bases from J, with 8 bases in between. The CDR3 has 14 amino acids. Germline V CDR1 and CDR2: SGHDN, FVKESK. Complete variable domain (other parts from reference TRBV14 and TRBJ2-1): EAGVTQFPSHSVIEKGQTVTLRCDPISGHDNLYWYRRVMGKEIKFLLHFVKESKQDESGMPNNRFLAERTGGTYSTLKVQPAELEDSGVYFCASSQDVWDNEQFFGPGTRLTVL.

This clonotype was found a few times. The chain links TRBV28 to TRBJ2-7, with D possibly matching TRBD1 (6 bases). The CDR3 extends over 12 amino acids. The germline V gene encodes CDR1 MDHEN and CDR2 SYDVKM. CDR3 loop: CASAGALYEQYF. DNA of the CDR3: TGTGCTAGTGCAGGGGCACTTTACGAGCAGTACTTC.

This clonotype was counted only a few times. The V gene is TRBV20-1, the J gene TRBJ1-5; D remains ambiguous. V gave up 3 bases and J gave up 4 bases, with 16 bases separating them. Germline CDR1 is DFQATT and CDR2 is SNEGSKA (reference sequence). This CDR3 contains 15 residues. This chain's CDR3 is CSARRARTGNQPQHF. CDR3 bases: TGCAGTGCTAGGCGGGCTAGGACCGGTAATCAGCCCCAGCATTTT.

This chain joins TRBV11-3 and TRBJ2-7, with unresolved D. This CDR3 has 12 residues. Trimming took off 5 bases at V and 6 bases at J, with 11 bases between the two ends. Germline assignment: CDR1 SGHNT and CDR2 YENEEA. DNA of the CDR3: TGTGCCAGCAGCCGGACGAACGGCGAGCAGTACTTC. It translates to CASSRTNGEQYF.

The chain carries TRBV6-2 or TRBV6-3 and TRBJ2-1; D unclear. Germline assignment: CDR1 MNHEY and CDR2 SVGEGT. V shed 5 bases and J shed 6 bases, with 5 bases lying between them. CDR3 length: 11 amino acids. The CDR3 DNA sequence: TGTGCCAGCAGTGTAGTCAATGAGCAGTTCTTC. Protein product: CASSVVNEQFF.

The chain employs TRBV19 and TRBJ2-7, with TRBD1 identical over 9 bases. This CDR3 spans 15 amino acids. Germline values: CDR1 LNHDA, CDR2 SQIVND (reference sequence). The junction had 11 bases not matched to a gene; V was cut back by 7 bases and J by 4 bases. CDR3 DNA: TGTGCCAGTATGAGAGGACAGGGGTTGTCGTACGAGCAGTACTTC. Amino acids: CASMRGQGLSYEQYF.

The chain has TRBV6-1 and TRBJ2-5, with D possibly matching TRBD2 (5 bases). This CDR3 spans 14 amino acids. The V gene lost 8 bases and the J gene lost 5 bases, with 18 bases spanning the gap. Germline V gives CDR1 MNHNS, CDR2 SASEGT. DNA of the CDR3: TGTGCCAGCCGCCCCGGACTGGTTGGGGAGACCCAGTACTTC. Its protein is CASRPGLVGETQYF.

This chain connects TRBV12-3 or TRBV12-4 to TRBJ2-3, with TRBD2 identical over 8 bases. V gave up 5 bases and J gave up 6 bases; unmatched junction bases: 7. This CDR3 region has 14 residues. CDR3 sequence reads: CASSLQRGRDTQYF. The CDR3 nucleotides read TGTGCCAGCAGTCTTCAGCGGGGGAGGGATACGCAGTATTTT.

This clonotype was seen a handful of times. This chain joins TRBV15 and TRBJ2-7; D is uncertain. Trimming shortened V by 6 bases and J by 6 bases, and 6 bases separated the two germline ends. The CDR3 totals 10 residues. CDR1 is LNHNV, CDR2 YYDKDF, per germline (reference sequence). The CDR3 sequence is CATRVAEQYF. In DNA, the CDR3 is TGTGCCACCAGGGTTGCCGAGCAGTACTTC.

This clonotype was seen repeatedly, ten times or more. The rearrangement links TRBV4-1 to TRBJ2-7, with D uncertain. Trimming stripped 0 bases from V and 3 bases from J, with 6 bases between. The CDR3 sequence is 13 residues long. CDR1 and CDR2 from the germline V gene are MGHRA and YSYEKL. The CDR3 protein is CASSQELYYEQYF. Here the CDR3 DNA reads TGCGCCAGCAGCCAAGAATTATACTACGAGCAGTACTTC.

Notes on this clonotype: With a much larger clone just one base away, this may be a read error. The chain has TRBV29-1 and TRBJ2-3; 7 nucleotides agree with TRBD1. Unmatched junction bases numbered 3, after V lost 6 bases and J lost 6 bases. Germline-derived CDR1 and CDR2 are SQVTM and ANQGSEA. The length of the CDR3 is 11 residues. The CDR3 sequence is CSVGQWDTQYF. In nucleotides, the CDR3 is TGCAGCGTGGGACAGTGGGATACGCAGTATTTT.

V usage is TRBV28 and J usage is TRBJ2-7, with 7 bases identical to TRBD1. CDR1 is MDHEN, CDR2 SYDVKM, per germline. The CDR3 extends over 15 amino acids. J gave up 7 bases and V 6 bases, and 15 bases lay outside the gene matches. Here the CDR3 reads CASRSPTGTSGEQYF. DNA for the CDR3: TGTGCCAGCAGGAGCCCGACAGGGACATCGGGAGAGCAGTACTTC.

This clonotype occurred a few times. The CDR3 nucleotides read TGCAGCGTTGGAAGGGCTAACTATGGCTACACCTTC. As protein: CSVGRANYGYTF. This chain links TRBV29-1 with TRBJ1-2; D is unclear. Trimming left V 4 bases short and J 0 bases short, with 6 bases between. Germline V gene lookup returns CDR1 SQVTM and CDR2 ANQGSEA. The CDR3 is made up of 12 amino acids.

CDR3 nucleotide sequence: TGTGCCAGCAGCACGGACAGGGGGTTTCAGCCCCAGCATTTT. This translates into CASSTDRGFQPQHF. This chain links TRBV12-3 or TRBV12-4 with TRBJ1-5; TRBD1 agrees at 10 bases. The CDR3 loop spans 14 amino acids. V was pared by 6 bases and J by 6 bases, with 5 bases of the junction left unmatched.

In its sample, this clonotype was seen a few times. The genes are TRBV20-1 and TRBJ1-2; no reliable D call. The V end was cut by 6 bases, the J end by 8 bases, with 13 bases between. Germline V gives CDR1 DFQATT, CDR2 SNEGSKA (reference sequence). The CDR3 has 11 residues. CDR3 sequence reads: CSADFSWGYTF. The CDR3 coding sequence is TGCAGTGCCGATTTTTCTTGGGGCTACACCTTC.

This clonotype was recorded many times. The junction and the germline gene differ at one end; a read error may be behind it. The rearrangement links TRBV4-3 to TRBJ1-1, with D unresolved. This CDR3 spans 13 amino acids. CDR1 is LGHNA and CDR2 is YSLEER in the germline V gene. The CDR3 sequence is CASSQMGNTEAFF. The CDR3 nucleotides read TGTGCCAGCAGCCAAATGGGGAACACTGAAGCTTTCTTT.

The chain is built from TRBV10-3 and TRBJ2-2, with a possible D match to TRBD1 (8 bases). Per germline, CDR1 ENHRY and CDR2 SYGVKD. The ends were cut back, 10 bases at V and 0 bases at J, with 15 bases in the middle. The CDR3 has 15 residues. DNA of the CDR3: TGTGCCACGCACAGGGGGGGAACGAACACCGGGGAGCTGTTTTTT. Amino acid sequence: CATHRGGTNTGELFF.

In this sample, this clonotype turned up many times. The chain joins TRBV9 to TRBJ2-1; 8 bases map to TRBD2. Trimming cost V 0 bases and J 9 bases; bases outside gene matches: 8. This CDR3 comprises 15 residues. In germline, CDR1 is SGDLS, CDR2 YYNGEE. The DNA for the CDR3 is TGTGCCAGCAGCGTAGGGGCAGCGGGAGTATTTGAGCAGTTCTTC. This sequence encodes CASSVGAAGVFEQFF.

V usage is TRBV7-2 and J usage is TRBJ2-1, with 10 bases identical to TRBD2. The germline gives CDR1 SGHTA, CDR2 FQGNSA. V lost 3 bases, J lost 6 bases, and 5 bases stayed unmatched. The CDR3 length is 15 residues. CDR3 coding DNA: TGTGCCAGCAGCTTCTTAGCGGGGGGAATCAATGAGCAGTTCTTC. It translates to CASSFLAGGINEQFF.

This clonotype was found a few times. The chain links TRBV10-3 to TRBJ1-4, with 12 bases that match TRBD1. With V trimmed by 10 bases and J by 0 bases, 9 bases remained unmatched. From germline, CDR1 is ENHRY and CDR2 SYGVKD. CDR3 size: 17 residues. CDR3 bases: TGTGCCACCCGAGAGGGACAGGGGGCTTCAACTAATGAAAAACTGTTTTTT. Residues: CATREGQGASTNEKLFF.

There are a few counts of this clonotype. V usage is TRBV6-1 and J usage is TRBJ1-5; D is ambiguous. The CDR3 has 15 amino acids. CDR1 is MNHNS and CDR2 is SASEGT in the germline V gene. Trimming pared 7 bases from V and 6 bases from J, leaving 19 bases between. CDR3 sequence: CASTPTGPGGQPQHF. The CDR3 DNA sequence: TGTGCCAGCACCCCTACCGGTCCTGGAGGTCAGCCCCAGCATTTT.